Following are 2 T cell receptor beta chains from one sample sequenced in a study of blood T cell repertoires in COVID-19. Using immunoSEQ multiplex PCR, the repertoire was profiled, and TCRdb retains in-frame clones only, with some absent. The table records about 330,000 clones, roughly 85% of them present only once. Sequenced input: peripheral blood. These receptors originate from a human donor in a cohort sampled during active COVID-19.

The CDR3 nucleotides are TGTGCCAGCAGAAACCCACCGGGACAGCCGATGCGAGATACGCAGTATTTT. It is translated as CASRNPPGQPMRDTQYF. V gene TRBV28 combines with J gene TRBJ2-3, with 7 bases that match TRBD1. This CDR3 spans 17 amino acids. V was clipped by 6 bases and J by 5 bases; unmatched bases: 17. The V gene's germline CDR1 is MDHEN and CDR2 SYDVKM.

The chain couples TRBV2 to TRBJ2-2; 9 positions agree with TRBD2. This CDR3 is built from 13 residues. CDR1 and CDR2 (germline): SNHLY, FYNNEI. The J segment lost 4 bases and the V segment lost 9 bases, leaving 3 bases of the junction unmatched. This CDR3 reads CASSSGVTGELFF. In DNA form, the CDR3 reads TGTGCCAGTTCTAGCGGGGTCACCGGGGAGCTGTTTTTT. Combining the CDR3 with reference TRBV2 and TRBJ2-2 gives the whole variable domain EPEVTQTPSHQVTQMGQEVILRCVPISNHLYFYWYRQILGQKVEFLVSFYNNEISEKSEIFDDQFSVERPDGSNFTLKIRSTKLEDSAMYFCASSSGVTGELFFGEGSRLTVL.